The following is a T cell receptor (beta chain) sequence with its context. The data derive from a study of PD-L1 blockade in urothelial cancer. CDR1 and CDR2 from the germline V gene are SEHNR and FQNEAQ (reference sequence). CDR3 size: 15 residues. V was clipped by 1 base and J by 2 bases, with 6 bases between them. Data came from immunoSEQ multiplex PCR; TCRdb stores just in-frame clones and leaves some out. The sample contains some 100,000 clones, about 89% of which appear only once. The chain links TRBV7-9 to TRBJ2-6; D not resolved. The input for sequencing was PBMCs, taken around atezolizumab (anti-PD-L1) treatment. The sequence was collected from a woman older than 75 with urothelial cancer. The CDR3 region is CASSLELTGANVLTF. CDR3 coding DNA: TGTGCCAGCAGCTTAGAGCTAACTGGGGCCAACGTCCTGACTTTC.